This T cell receptor beta chain emerged from a study of T cells in tuberculosis. Comments on this clone: No antigen is known for it.

Study-wide findings and caveats: Active tuberculosis alpha repertoires lay closer to GMM-specific TCRs than controls'. Active tuberculosis cases were adults; controls were adolescents.

Sequencing used immunoSEQ multiplex PCR; TCRdb keeps in-frame clones, though not all of them. The data contain about 40,000 clones, approximately 93% of them seen just once; the ten biggest clones take up about 4.5%. Indicated time point: new active TB diagnosis, blood taken before or within 7 days of starting treatment. Germline V gives CDR1 LNHDA, CDR2 SQIVND (reference sequence). This CDR3 spans 19 amino acids. V was clipped by 3 bases and J by 0 bases, with 21 bases between them. V and J are TRBV19 and TRBJ2-4, with TRBD1 as a possible D gene (5 bases). The sequence came from an adult with tuberculosis. The sample in question was PBMCs, obtained at tuberculosis diagnosis. CDR3 sequence (DNA): TGTGCCAGTAGTATCGAAACCTATACTGACAGTCTAGCCAAAAACATTCAGTACTTC. Its translation is CASSIETYTDSLAKNIQYF.